The clone carrying this T cell receptor (beta chain) was seen a handful of times. What it recognizes is unknown. Profiled with immunoSEQ multiplex PCR; TCRdb holds only in-frame clones, not every one. The table has tens of thousands of clones, about 78% seen once. The sample belongs to a study of T cells in localized non-small cell lung cancer. Study-wide results and caveats: Appearing in adjacent lung were a median roughly 59 of the top 100 tumor clones.

Trimming pared 8 bases from V and 2 bases from J, leaving 15 bases between. Per germline, CDR1 MNHEY and CDR2 SVGAGI. The CDR3 is 14 amino acids. V usage is TRBV6-5 and J usage is TRBJ1-2; D is ambiguous. This TCR came from a woman aged 35 to 70 with stage II lung adenocarcinoma. Sequencing was performed on PBMCs, taken before any cancer treatment. CDR3 nucleotide sequence: TGTGCCAGCGGCAAGATACAGAGGAACTATGGCTACACCTTC. It translates to CASGKIQRNYGYTF.